This TCR beta chain was obtained from a study of blood T cell repertoires in COVID-19. Overall study context: T cells, B-cell-depleted T cells, or PBMCs supplied cDNA or gDNA.

CDR1 SGHKS and CDR2 YYEKEE come from the germline V gene (reference sequence). The V gene lost 4 bases and the J gene lost 1 base, with 18 bases spanning the gap. This CDR3 comprises 16 residues. Measured with immunoSEQ multiplex PCR; TCRdb has only the in-frame clones, and not every one. The top ten hold 12% of the sample, which has about 180,000 clones, roughly 77% seen once. The table lists this clone with a count of one. The chain employs TRBV5-5 and TRBJ2-7; weak D call: TRBD1 (6 bases). The clonotype was recovered from a woman aged 80 or over with COVID-19, enrolled during active disease. The sample comprised peripheral blood. CDR3 in amino acids: CASSEAGQRTSYEQYF. The CDR3 nucleotides are TGTGCCAGCAGCGAGGCTGGACAGCGGACTTCCTACGAGCAGTACTTC.